A single sample gave rise to the 28 T cell receptor beta chains below, sequenced in a study of regulatory T cells in long-lasting Graves disease. Building the TCR beta libraries relied on iRepertoire HTBI primers, and CDR3 regions underwent Arm-PCR. TCRdb ran MiXCR on the multiplex PCR reads and lists one entry per CDR3 protein. The sample has roughly 500,000 distinct CDR3 sequences, less than 15% seen once; the top ten hold roughly 10%. Time point specified: newly diagnosed GD, antithyroid drugs for less than 3 months. Making the TCR library involved RNA that had been extracted from PBMCs. The same sample was also used in a study of T cells in Graves' hyperthyroidism and ophthalmopathy.

The sample was peripheral blood mononuclear cells (PBMCs), taken at new diagnosis, from a patient treated with antithyroid drugs. These receptors were collected from a man aged 25-45 years with Graves disease.

This clonotype was observed a handful of times. This sequence joins TRBV7-2 and TRBJ1-6, with unresolved D. The CDR3 spans 14 residues. CDR1 and CDR2 (germline): SGHTA, FQGNSA. The V end was cut by 5 bases, the J end by 10 bases, with 15 bases between. CDR3 DNA: TGTGCCAGCAGCCCCCTCGGCAGGCGCTCACCCCTCCACTTT. As protein: CASSPLGRRSPLHF.

This clonotype was seen ten or more times. V usage is TRBV7-2 and J usage is TRBJ2-7; D call uncertain. Germline CDR1 SGHTA, CDR2 FQGNSA. Trimming shortened V by 5 bases and J by 12 bases, and 8 bases separated the two germline ends. The CDR3 runs to 9 residues. CDR3 residues: CASSPPTYF. CDR3 DNA: TGTGCCAGCAGCCCCCCGACGTACTTC.

This clonotype appeared many times. The junction shows a germline mismatch at one end, possibly a read error. The J gene is TRBJ2-7, the V gene TRBV7-2; 9 nucleotides align to TRBD2. Germline values: CDR1 SGHTA, CDR2 FQGNSA. CDR3 length: 15 amino acids. The CDR3 nucleotides read TGTGCCAGCAGCTCTTTTGGGCCCCTATTGGCGGGAGGGTCCTTC. It specifies CASSSFGPLLAGGSF.

This clonotype was seen a few times. The junction departs from germline at one end; a sequencing error may be responsible. V usage is TRBV27 and J usage is TRBJ2-7; D may match TRBD1 or TRBD2 (5 bases each). The germline V gene encodes CDR1 MNHEY and CDR2 SMNVEV (reference sequence). The CDR3 extends over 11 amino acids. The CDR3 DNA sequence: TGTGCCAGCAGATCCGGGACCGGGGTGAACTTC. Encoded protein: CASRSGTGVNF.

At least ten counts were recorded for this clonotype. The chain links TRBV5-5 to TRBJ2-5; D may match TRBD1 or TRBD2 (5 bases each). Trimming removed 6 bases from V and 9 bases from J, with 18 bases in between. Germline-derived CDR1 and CDR2 are SGHKS and YYEKEE (reference sequence). The CDR3 runs 13 residues. CDR3 DNA: TGTGCCAGCACCGCGGGCCTCCAAGGGGCCCAGTACTTC. Translation: CASTAGLQGAQYF.

This clonotype was counted only a few times. The rearrangement uses TRBV5-1 and TRBJ2-7, with D perhaps TRBD1 (5 bases). CDR1 is SGHRS and CDR2 is YFSETQ in the germline V gene. Deletions cut 4 bases from V and 2 bases from J, with 10 bases between. The CDR3 is made up of 13 amino acids. The CDR3 region has the DNA TGCGCCAGCAGCAGACAGTACACCTACGAGCAGTACTTC. This encodes CASSRQYTYEQYF.

In this sample, this clonotype turned up a few times. The chain links TRBV29-1 to TRBJ1-5, with 7 bases that match TRBD1. The CDR3 spans 16 residues. Losses at the gene ends were 2 bases for V and 4 bases for J; bases not matched to a gene: 11. Germline V gives CDR1 SQVTM, CDR2 ANQGSEA. The CDR3 coding sequence is TGCAGCGTTGAACTCGCGGACAGGTTAATTAATCAGCCCCAGCATTTT. Translating it yields CSVELADRLINQPQHF.

The chain links TRBV4-1 to TRBJ1-2, with unresolved D. V lost 3 bases, J lost 4 bases, and 12 bases lay in between. The CDR3 has 14 amino acids. The V gene's germline CDR1 is MGHRA and CDR2 YSYEKL. CDR3: CASSHVGQLYGYTF. The CDR3 DNA is TGCGCCAGCAGCCACGTGGGCCAGCTCTATGGCTACACCTTC.

In its sample, this clonotype was seen a few times. An end of the junction does not agree with germline; a read error may underlie this. The V call is TRBV18, the J call TRBJ1-1; D gene uncertain. This CDR3 has 13 amino acids. Germline V CDR1 and CDR2: KGHSH, LQKENI. CDR3 residues: CAGSPWENTEAFF. The CDR3 nucleotides read TGTGCCGGCTCACCATGGGAGAACACTGAAGCTTTCTTT.

This clonotype was observed at least ten times. CDR3 protein: CASSLSGGTDTQYF. CDR3 in DNA: TGTGCCAGCAGCTTAAGTGGAGGGACAGATACGCAGTATTTT. The chain links TRBV11-2 to TRBJ2-3; D perhaps matches TRBD2 (6 bases). Germline lookup yields CDR1 SGHAT and CDR2 FQNNGV. V lost 2 bases to trimming and J lost 3 bases, with 9 bases between them. The length of the CDR3 is 14 residues.

This clonotype was seen at least ten times. The chain recombines TRBV11-2 with TRBJ2-5; 15 nucleotides align to TRBD2. The J segment lost 8 bases and the V segment lost 2 bases, leaving 15 bases of the junction unmatched. This CDR3 region has 19 residues. Germline CDR1 and CDR2: SGHAT and FQNNGV. In nucleotides, the CDR3 is TGTGCCAGCAGCTTACTGCGGCATTGGACTAGCGGGAGGGATGGCACCCAGTACTTC. This translates into CASSLLRHWTSGRDGTQYF.

This clonotype was picked up many times. This rearrangement joins TRBV2 to TRBJ2-5, with D hard to call. Trimming cost V 3 bases and J 4 bases, with 9 bases left between them. CDR3 length: 13 amino acids. Germline lookup yields CDR1 SNHLY and CDR2 FYNNEI. Here the CDR3 reads CASSDDRTETQYF. For the CDR3, the DNA is TGTGCCAGCAGTGATGATAGAACAGAGACCCAGTACTTC.

This clonotype was observed at least ten times. The chain carries TRBV7-3 and TRBJ1-3, with a tentative D call TRBD1 (5 bases). CDR1 is SGHTA, CDR2 FQGTGA, per germline. The CDR3 is made up of 17 amino acids. The germline V and J ends were trimmed by 1 base and 0 bases, with 13 bases remaining between them. The CDR3 bases are TGTGCCAGCAGCTTAATGGGGCCCTCGAGCTCTGGAAACACCATATATTTT. Translating gives CASSLMGPSSSGNTIYF.

This clonotype was counted ten times or more. The V and J genes are TRBV20-1 and TRBJ2-4; 9 bases line up with TRBD1. Germline CDR1 and CDR2: DFQATT and SNEGSKA (reference sequence). The V and J ends lost 6 bases and 4 bases, in that order; junction bases with no gene match: 7. CDR3 length: 14 residues. Written as DNA, the CDR3 is TGCAGTGCCAGGACCGGGACAGGGAAAAACATTCAGTACTTC. Protein: CSARTGTGKNIQYF.

This clonotype has a count of ten or more. V is TRBV6-4 and J is TRBJ1-2; tentative D call: TRBD1 (6 bases). The germline CDR1 and CDR2 sequences are MRHNA and SNTAGT. The CDR3 is made up of 15 amino acids. V dropped 8 bases and J dropped 5 bases, with 21 bases sitting between them. The CDR3 here is CASWTQGQRLYGYTF. The DNA of the CDR3 is TGTGCCAGCTGGACCCAAGGACAGAGACTTTATGGCTACACCTTC.

This clonotype was detected ten times or more. The rearrangement uses TRBV20-1 and TRBJ2-1; 8 bases are a match to TRBD2. There are 14 residues in the CDR3. V was clipped by 6 bases and J by 4 bases; unmatched bases: 8. In germline, CDR1 is DFQATT, CDR2 SNEGSKA (reference sequence). The CDR3 loop is CSARTSNGYNEQFF. CDR3 DNA sequence: TGCAGTGCCCGGACTAGCAATGGGTACAATGAGCAGTTCTTC.

This clonotype was seen once. V and J are TRBV5-8 and TRBJ2-1, with 9 bases matching TRBD1. Germline CDR1 reads SGHTS; CDR2 reads YDEGEE. V lost 7 bases, J lost 8 bases, and 10 bases stayed unmatched. The CDR3 loop spans 14 amino acids. The CDR3 loop is CASPLRDRVDEQFF. The CDR3 nucleotides read TGTGCCAGCCCTCTCCGGGACAGGGTTGATGAGCAGTTCTTC.

This clonotype was observed many times. The CDR3 spells CASSEYFRLDPGELFF. The CDR3 DNA follows: TGTGCCAGCAGTGAATACTTCAGGCTAGATCCCGGGGAGCTGTTTTTT. This sequence joins TRBV2 and TRBJ2-2; D is uncertain. V was pared by 2 bases and J by 6 bases, with 16 bases between. The CDR3 has 16 amino acids. Germline V CDR1 and CDR2: SNHLY, FYNNEI.

This clonotype was observed many times. V is TRBV27 and J is TRBJ1-5; D is uncertain. Germline CDR1 and CDR2: MNHEY and SMNVEV (reference sequence). The length of the CDR3 is 15 residues. Trimming removed 3 bases from V and 4 bases from J, with 13 bases in between. CDR3 loop: CASSFLGSVNQPQHF. CDR3 coding DNA: TGTGCCAGCAGTTTTCTAGGGTCAGTTAATCAGCCCCAGCATTTT.

In this sample, this clonotype turned up many times. V is TRBV19 and J is TRBJ2-7, with TRBD2 matching 13 bases. Germline assignment: CDR1 LNHDA and CDR2 SQIVND (reference sequence). With V trimmed by 10 bases and J by 2 bases, 11 bases remained unmatched. CDR3 length equals 16 residues. This CDR3 reads CATRTSGRAVTYEQYF. CDR3 DNA: TGTGCCACCCGGACTAGCGGGAGAGCGGTAACCTACGAGCAGTACTTC.

CDR3 DNA: TGTGCCAGCTCACCCTCTGGCGGGAGCTTGGGCGAGCAGTACTTC. It yields the protein CASSPSGGSLGEQYF. The chain is built from TRBV18 and TRBJ2-7; 7 bases map to TRBD2. The V segment lost 3 bases and the J segment 6 bases; nucleotides outside the gene matches: 11. Germline CDR1 is KGHSH and CDR2 is LQKENI. The CDR3 is 15 amino acids.

The chain combines TRBV20-1 with TRBJ2-3; possibly TRBD1 or TRBD2 for D (7 bases each). CDR1 and CDR2 (germline): DFQATT, SNEGSKA (reference sequence). The CDR3 spans 14 residues. V lost 2 bases and J lost 4, with 13 bases in between. CDR3 sequence: CSARSPGGADTQYF. The CDR3 region has the DNA TGCAGTGCTAGAAGTCCAGGGGGGGCAGATACGCAGTATTTT.

This clonotype has at least ten counts. CDR3 sequence reads: CATSDLRARGTDTQYF. The CDR3 DNA reads as TGTGCCACCAGTGATCTGAGGGCCAGGGGCACAGATACGCAGTATTTT. The chain carries TRBV24-1 and TRBJ2-3; the D call may be TRBD1 or TRBD2 (5 bases each). Per the germline V gene, CDR1 is KGHDR and CDR2 is SFDVKD. There are 16 residues in the CDR3. The ends were cut back, 3 bases at V and 1 base at J, with 13 bases in the middle.

This clonotype has ten or more counts. The gene calls are TRBV2 and TRBJ2-2; tentative D call: TRBD1 (5 bases). V was pared by 7 bases and J by 6 bases, with 18 bases between. Germline V CDR1 and CDR2: SNHLY, FYNNEI. The CDR3 extends over 15 amino acids. As DNA, the CDR3 is TGTGCCAGCACCAACTCAGGGTCGGCGGCCGGGGAGCTGTTTTTT. It encodes CASTNSGSAAGELFF.

This clonotype occurred a few times. This sequence joins TRBV27 and TRBJ1-4; 8 nucleotides line up with TRBD1. The V segment lost 5 bases and the J segment 8 bases; nucleotides outside the gene matches: 4. The CDR3 is made up of 13 amino acids. Germline V gives CDR1 MNHEY, CDR2 SMNVEV (reference sequence). This CDR3 is CASSGRGPEKLFF. The CDR3 region has the DNA TGTGCCAGCAGTGGCAGGGGGCCGGAAAAACTGTTTTTT.

This clonotype was found many times. V is TRBV20-1 and J is TRBJ1-1; D call uncertain. V lost 0 bases to trimming and J lost 1 base, with 3 bases between them. CDR3 length: 12 amino acids. CDR1 DFQATT and CDR2 SNEGSKA come from the germline V gene (reference sequence). The CDR3 loop reads CSAREGNTEAFF. In nucleotides, the CDR3 is TGCAGTGCTAGAGAAGGGAACACTGAAGCTTTCTTT.

This clonotype has ten or more counts. The genes are TRBV12-3 or TRBV12-4 and TRBJ2-1; 11 positions match TRBD2. The J segment lost 9 bases and the V segment lost 3 bases, leaving 10 bases of the junction unmatched. The CDR3 is made up of 16 amino acids. DNA of the CDR3: TGTGCCAGCAGTTTGCTTCAAGGACTAGCGGGCCTTGAGCAGTTCTTC. Amino acids: CASSLLQGLAGLEQFF.

The chain couples TRBV14 to TRBJ2-4; no clear D gene. The germline V and J ends were trimmed by 3 bases and 12 bases, with 18 bases remaining between them. Germline V gene data show CDR1 as SGHDN and CDR2 as FVKESK. The CDR3 is made up of 14 amino acids. The CDR3 bases are TGTGCCAGCAGCCAGCACCTCTTTTTCGGCACTCAGTACTTC. Its protein product is CASSQHLFFGTQYF.